The 19 T cell receptor beta chains below all came from one sample that was sequenced in a study of blood T cell repertoires in COVID-19. Data came from immunoSEQ multiplex PCR; TCRdb stores just in-frame clones and leaves some out. Here the sample spans around 180,000 clones, about 88% being singletons. The sequenced sample was peripheral blood. Receptors were obtained from a man in his sixties with acute or convalescent COVID-19.

V gene TRBV10-3 combines with J gene TRBJ1-5; possibly TRBD1 for D (6 bases). The CDR3 contains 15 residues. The germline V gene has CDR1 ENHRY and CDR2 SYGVKD. V was cut by 3 bases and J by 3 bases, with 12 bases left in between. The CDR3 DNA follows: TGTGCCATCAGTGAAGTGTCAGGGGTCAATCAGCCCCAGCATTTT. It specifies CAISEVSGVNQPQHF.

The chain employs TRBV7-3 and TRBJ1-2; 8 bases map to TRBD1. Trimming cost V 4 bases and J 6 bases; bases outside gene matches: 10. This CDR3 contains 15 residues. Germline V lookup: CDR1 SGHTA, CDR2 FQGTGA. The CDR3 DNA reads TGTGCCAGCAGCTCCCGGTGGGGGGGACAGGATGGCTACACCTTC. Translated, it gives CASSSRWGGQDGYTF.

The V call is TRBV7-9, the J call TRBJ1-4; D may be TRBD1 (6 bases). CDR1 SEHNR and CDR2 FQNEAQ come from the germline V gene (reference sequence). This CDR3 spans 16 amino acids. V was clipped by 5 bases and J by 7 bases, with 20 bases between them. The chain's CDR3 is CASSQVRGAEGEKLFF. The CDR3 nucleotides are TGTGCCAGCAGCCAGGTCCGGGGGGCGGAAGGTGAAAAACTGTTTTTT.

V usage is TRBV11-3 and J usage is TRBJ2-1; D may be TRBD1 (6 bases). This CDR3 is 19 amino acids long. V was cut by 1 base and J by 3 bases, with 22 bases left in between. Germline assignment: CDR1 SGHNT and CDR2 YENEEA. In DNA form, the CDR3 reads TGTGCCAGCAGCTTAGCTCGGGATGCTCCGGGACACAGCTACAATGAGCAGTTCTTC. Protein: CASSLARDAPGHSYNEQFF.

About this clone itself: The sample carries other DNA sequences with the same CDR3. This rearrangement joins TRBV9 to TRBJ2-2, with D uncertain. The CDR3 consists of 14 residues. Per the germline V gene, CDR1 is SGDLS and CDR2 is YYNGEE. V lost 2 bases, J lost 1 base, and 6 bases lay in between. CDR3 in DNA: TGTGCCAGCAGCGTGGCGGTGAACACCGGGGAGCTGTTTTTT. Its translation is CASSVAVNTGELFF. Filled out from reference TRBV9 and TRBJ2-2, the complete variable domain reads DSGVTQTPKHLITATGQRVTLRCSPRSGDLSVYWYQQSLDQGLQFLIQYYNGEERAKGNILERFSAQQFPDLHSELNLSSLELGDSALYFCASSVAVNTGELFFGEGSRLTVL.

This chain uses TRBV30 with TRBJ1-1; the D is unclear. V dropped 1 base and J dropped 11 bases, with 17 bases sitting between them. CDR1 GTSNPN and CDR2 SVGIG come from the germline V gene (reference sequence). The CDR3 length is 13 residues. The CDR3 DNA reads TGTGCCTGGAGTGAGCGGCGCCTCGGCGAGGCTTTCTTT. Translation: CAWSERRLGEAFF.

The chain employs TRBV21-1 and TRBJ2-3; the tabulated D call, TRBD2, remains unverified against the DNA. TRBV21-1 is a recognized pseudogene. CDR3 length: 16 amino acids. The CDR3: CASRLTGLIVTDTQYF. CDR3 in DNA: TGTGCCAGCAGACTCACTGGTCTAATCGTCACAGATACGCAGTATTTT.

The chain joins TRBV5-5 to TRBJ2-2, with 7 bases aligning to TRBD2. Germline V gene lookup returns CDR1 SGHKS and CDR2 YYEKEE (reference sequence). V lost 1 base and J lost 4; bases outside the gene matches: 7. CDR3 size: 16 residues. The CDR3, as DNA: TGTGCCAGCAGCTTGATTGCGGGAGTGGGCACCGGGGAGCTGTTTTTT. Its protein is CASSLIAGVGTGELFF.

The chain combines TRBV19 with TRBJ1-1, with D maybe TRBD1 (5 bases). The CDR3 runs 13 residues. Looked up from germline, CDR1 is LNHDA and CDR2 is SQIVND (reference sequence). V was trimmed by 7 bases and J by 1 base, leaving 10 bases between them. CDR3 amino acids: CASTQGKNTEAFF. The CDR3 region has the DNA TGTGCCAGTACCCAGGGTAAGAACACTGAAGCTTTCTTT.

This rearrangement joins TRBV11-2 to TRBJ2-2; D gene unclear. The CDR3 has 15 residues. Germline V gene sequence: CDR1 SGHAT, CDR2 FQNNGV. V lost 1 base to trimming and J lost 3 bases, with 9 bases between them. CDR3 residues: CASSLALAYTGELFF. The CDR3 DNA follows: TGTGCCAGCAGCTTAGCTTTAGCTTACACCGGGGAGCTGTTTTTT.

This sequence joins TRBV19 and TRBJ1-4; D gene ambiguous. CDR3 size: 14 residues. Trimming stripped 1 base from V and 2 bases from J, with 5 bases between. Looked up from germline, CDR1 is LNHDA and CDR2 is SQIVND (reference sequence). Here the CDR3 DNA reads TGTGCCAGTAGTATAGCGACTACTAATGAAAAACTGTTTTTT. This gives the protein CASSIATTNEKLFF.

The genes are TRBV11-2 and TRBJ1-6; tentative D call: TRBD1 (6 bases). In germline, CDR1 is SGHAT, CDR2 FQNNGV. The V gene lost 6 bases and the J gene lost 10 bases, with 16 bases spanning the gap. The CDR3 totals 14 residues. The DNA of the CDR3 is TGTGCCAGCAGTCGAAGGGGGACGGGATCACCCCTCCACTTT. As protein: CASSRRGTGSPLHF. Combining the CDR3 with reference TRBV11-2 and TRBJ1-6 gives the whole variable domain EAGVAQSPRYKIIEKRQSVAFWCNPISGHATLYWYQQILGQGPKLLIQFQNNGVVDDSQLPKDRFSAERLKGVDSTLKIQPAKLEDSAVYLCASSRRGTGSPLHFGNGTRLTVT.

The chain carries TRBV6-5 and TRBJ2-7; TRBD1 is a possible D gene (5 bases). The CDR3 is made up of 13 amino acids. Trimming took off 2 bases at V and 2 bases at J, with 7 bases between the two ends. Germline assignment: CDR1 MNHEY and CDR2 SVGAGI. The CDR3 sequence: CASSYRQPYEQYF. DNA for the CDR3: TGTGCCAGCAGTTACCGACAGCCCTACGAGCAGTACTTC.

As DNA, the CDR3 is TGTGCCAGCAGTGAAACAGGGGGCATGAACACTGAAGCTTTCTTT. Translation gives CASSETGGMNTEAFF. The genes are TRBV25-1 and TRBJ1-1; TRBD1 matches at 9 bases. Germline V gives CDR1 MGHDK, CDR2 SYGVNS. The CDR3 is 15 residues long. Trimming cost V 2 bases and J 0 bases; bases outside gene matches: 1.

The gene calls are TRBV30 and TRBJ2-3, with 10 bases that match TRBD2. The germline V gene has CDR1 GTSNPN and CDR2 SVGIG (reference sequence). CDR3 length equals 16 residues. The junction had 9 bases not matched to a gene; V was cut back by 3 bases and J by 3 bases. CDR3 sequence reads: CAWSLGPSGGTDTQYF. DNA of the CDR3: TGTGCCTGGAGCCTAGGGCCTAGCGGGGGAACAGATACGCAGTATTTT. Full variable domain (missing parts from reference TRBV30 and TRBJ2-3): SQTIHQWPATLVQPVGSPLSLECTVEGTSNPNLYWYRQAAGRGLQLLFYSVGIGQISSEVPQNLSASRPQDRQFILSSKKLLLSDSGFYLCAWSLGPSGGTDTQYFGPGTRLTVL.

CDR3 in DNA: TGTGCCAGCAGCTTAGGAAGGACAGGGGGGACTGAAGCTTTCTTT. Translated: CASSLGRTGGTEAFF. V is TRBV7-6 and J is TRBJ1-1, with 10 positions matching TRBD1. The germline V gene has CDR1 SGHVS and CDR2 FNYEAQ. Trimming cost V 1 base and J 5 bases; bases outside gene matches: 4. This CDR3 is built from 15 residues.

The chain carries TRBV27 and TRBJ1-1; 10 bases fit TRBD1. With V trimmed by 6 bases and J by 5 bases, 15 bases remained unmatched. This CDR3 is built from 17 residues. Looked up from germline, CDR1 is MNHEY and CDR2 is SMNVEV (reference sequence). The CDR3 here is CASSLLRDRGKGTEAFF. As DNA, the CDR3 is TGTGCCAGCAGCCTCCTCCGGGACAGGGGAAAGGGAACTGAAGCTTTCTTT.

The V call is TRBV9, the J call TRBJ1-3; D might be TRBD1 (6 bases). CDR1 SGDLS and CDR2 YYNGEE come from the germline V gene. The CDR3 totals 16 residues. The germline V and J ends were trimmed by 0 bases and 3 bases, with 13 bases remaining between them. The CDR3 here is CASSVGTAFDGNTIYF. The DNA of the CDR3 is TGTGCCAGCAGCGTAGGGACAGCATTTGATGGAAACACCATATATTTT. The full variable domain, rest sourced from reference TRBV9 and TRBJ1-3, is DSGVTQTPKHLITATGQRVTLRCSPRSGDLSVYWYQQSLDQGLQFLIQYYNGEERAKGNILERFSAQQFPDLHSELNLSSLELGDSALYFCASSVGTAFDGNTIYFGEGSWLTVV.

This clone is a singleton in its sample. The CDR3 DNA follows: TGTGCCAGCAGTCCCCTCCGCGACAGGGGGATGGGAGAGACCCAGTACTTC. It specifies CASSPLRDRGMGETQYF. V is TRBV5-8 and J is TRBJ2-5; TRBD1 matches 9 bases. The ends lost 5 bases at V and 4 bases at J; junction bases unmatched: 15. CDR1 is SGHTS, CDR2 YDEGEE, per germline. The CDR3 is made up of 17 amino acids.